These 6 T cell receptor beta chains originate from one sample sequenced in a study of blood T cell repertoires in COVID-19. Profiling relied on immunoSEQ multiplex PCR, and the TCRdb table lists in-frame clones only, not all of them. The sample lists about 260,000 clones; around 92% were seen once. Material: peripheral blood. The receptors derive from a person under 35 with COVID-19, enrolled during active disease.

The chain carries TRBV5-4 and TRBJ2-7; D not certain. This CDR3 is 15 amino acids long. V shed 0 bases and J shed 2 bases, with 12 bases lying between them. In germline, CDR1 is SGHNT, CDR2 YYREEE (reference sequence). CDR3 sequence reads: CASSLGLGSAYEQYF. CDR3 nucleotides: TGTGCCAGCAGCTTGGGGCTCGGGTCTGCCTACGAGCAGTACTTC.

The V call is TRBV14, the J call TRBJ1-2, with D possibly matching TRBD1 (5 bases). This CDR3 is 16 amino acids long. V gave up 0 bases and J gave up 7 bases, with 18 bases separating them. CDR1 is SGHDN and CDR2 is FVKESK in the germline V gene. The CDR3 DNA sequence: TGTGCCAGCAGCCAAGAGACCGGGATCCGGGGGGGTGGCTACACCTTC. It translates to CASSQETGIRGGGYTF.

The chain couples TRBV19 to TRBJ1-3, with D possibly matching TRBD1 (5 bases). The CDR3 contains 15 residues. Trimming cost V 7 bases and J 0 bases, with 13 bases left between them. The V gene's germline CDR1 is LNHDA and CDR2 SQIVND (reference sequence). The CDR3 reads CASTIGTGSGNTIYF. As DNA, the CDR3 is TGTGCCAGTACCATAGGAACAGGCTCTGGAAACACCATATATTTT.

The gene calls are TRBV5-1 and TRBJ2-1; D unclear. Germline values: CDR1 SGHRS, CDR2 YFSETQ. With 0 bases removed from V and 4 bases from J, the gap between germline ends came to 14 bases. The CDR3 spans 16 residues. The CDR3 nucleotides are TGCGCCAGCAGCTTGGGCCAGGCCCAAGATTACAATGAGCAGTTCTTC. Translating gives CASSLGQAQDYNEQFF. The full variable domain, completed using reference TRBV5-1 and TRBJ2-1, is KAGVTQTPRYLIKTRGQQVTLSCSPISGHRSVSWYQQTPGQGLQFLFEYFSETQRNKGNFPGRFSGRQFSNSRSEMNVSTLELGDSALYLCASSLGQAQDYNEQFFGPGTRLTVL.

The chain employs TRBV7-3 and TRBJ2-1, with D maybe TRBD1 (6 bases). Between the trimmed V and J ends, which lost 5 bases and 9 bases, there was a span of 17 bases. Germline CDR1 and CDR2: SGHTA and FQGTGA. The CDR3 runs to 14 residues. Written as DNA, the CDR3 is TGTGCCAGCAGCACGCTCACAGGGACGGGTGAGCAGTTCTTC. It translates to CASSTLTGTGEQFF.

This clone appeared once. This sequence joins TRBV20-1 and TRBJ2-1; D call uncertain. The germline CDR1 and CDR2 sequences are DFQATT and SNEGSKA (reference sequence). The CDR3 totals 13 residues. V was cut by 3 bases and J by 8 bases, with 14 bases left in between. DNA of the CDR3: TGCAGTGCTAGTCCTTTTAGCACCGATGAGCAGTTCTTC. Protein product: CSASPFSTDEQFF.